This is a list of T cell receptor beta chains from one sample in a study of shared clonotypes between healthy human individuals. Produced via immunoSEQ multiplex PCR; TCRdb's table is partial and in-frame only. The sample has approximately 640,000 clones, roughly 88% seen once. The sequencing sample was made of memory CD8+ T cells from PBMCs. Every receptor here comes from a man aged 18 to 29 in good health. Some clones in this sample may be carry-over from other donors' samples. CDR3s include the opening cysteine and the closing phenylalanine or tryptophan. D genes are given only for firm matches. Size values are once, few and many counts, or a class for expanded clones, and some rows have none.

v_gene	d_gene	j_gene	abundance	CDR3aa	CDR3nt
TRBV7-9	-	TRBJ1-1	-	CALRTEVNTEAFF	TGTGCCTTACGTACGGAAGTGAACACTGAAGCTTTCTTT
TRBV13	TRBD2	TRBJ2-1	once	CASSPIRTSGSSSEQFF	TGTGCCAGCAGCCCTATCAGGACTAGCGGGAGTTCCTCTGAGCAGTTCTTC
TRBV10-3	-	TRBJ2-7	once	CAISEKRGYEQYF	TGTGCCATCAGTGAAAAACGGGGCTACGAGCAGTACTTC
TRBV28	TRBD1	TRBJ1-1	few	CASSPRNRGAEAFF	TGTGCCAGCAGTCCGAGGAACAGGGGGGCTGAAGCTTTCTTT
TRBV29-1	TRBD2	TRBJ2-7	-	CSVLTVAGGSSYEQYF	TGCAGCGTTCTAACCGTAGCGGGAGGGAGCTCCTACGAGCAGTACTTC
TRBV28	-	TRBJ2-7	-	CASSFQKSRSEQYF	TGTGCCAGCAGTTTTCAAAAGTCTAGGAGCGAGCAATACTTC
TRBV15	-	TRBJ2-7	-	CATSPGTAYEQYF	TGTGCCACCAGCCCAGGGACCGCCTACGAGCAGTACTTC
TRBV19	TRBD1	TRBJ1-2	-	CASSFRQGGSGYTF	TGTGCCAGTTCTTTCCGACAGGGTGGTTCGGGCTACACCTTC
TRBV2	TRBD2	TRBJ2-7	-	CASRGLERHEQYF	TGTGCCAGCCGGGGACTAGAGCGCCACGAGCAGTACTTC
TRBV11-2	TRBD2	TRBJ2-5	-	CASSLVTALGGETQYF	TGTGCCAGCAGCTTAGTTACGGCCCTGGGGGGGGAGACCCAGTACTTC
TRBV4-1	TRBD2	TRBJ2-3	-	CASSRTSGRARADTQYF	TGCGCCAGCAGCAGGACTAGCGGGAGGGCCAGAGCAGATACGCAGTATTTT
TRBV7-9	TRBD1	TRBJ2-5	-	CASSSRTGLETQYF	TGTGCCAGCAGCTCAAGGACAGGGCTAGAGACCCAGTACTTC
TRBV5-5	-	TRBJ2-3	-	CASSLPPGLTDTQYF	TGTGCCAGCAGCCTCCCCCCCGGGCTCACAGATACGCAGTATTTT
TRBV9	-	TRBJ2-7	-	CASSVEGERDEQYF	TGTGCCAGCAGCGTAGAGGGGGAGAGGGACGAGCAGTACTTC
TRBV6-1	-	TRBJ2-7	once	CASSEYGARSYEQYF	TGTGCCAGCAGTGAGTATGGCGCCCGATCCTACGAGCAGTACTTC
TRBV11-2	-	TRBJ2-7	-	CASSLVSRGLYEQYF	TGTGCCAGCAGCTTAGTCTCGCGGGGGCTCTACGAGCAGTACTTC
TRBV27	-	TRBJ1-5	few	CASSLWENQPQHF	TGTGCCAGCAGTTTATGGGAGAATCAGCCCCAGCATTTT
TRBV5-6	-	TRBJ2-1	-	CASSANNEQFF	TGTGCCAGCAGCGCTAACAATGAGCAGTTCTTC
TRBV7-8	-	TRBJ2-1	-	CASSLIRGGSYNEQFF	TGTGCCAGCAGCTTGATCCGAGGGGGGAGTTACAATGAGCAGTTCTTC
TRBV29-1	-	TRBJ2-5	-	CSVEEGAETQYF	TGCAGCGTTGAAGAGGGGGCGGAGACCCAGTACTTC
TRBV5-1	-	TRBJ2-3	-	CASSLGQGRLLTDTQYF	TGCGCCAGCAGCTTGGGGCAGGGGAGGTTGTTGACAGATACGCAGTATTTT
TRBV11-3	-	TRBJ2-4	-	CASSPVVIQYF	TGTGCCAGCAGCCCCGTTGTTATTCAGTACTTC
TRBV27	TRBD1	TRBJ1-4	-	CASSPDRVGEKLFF	TGTGCCAGCAGTCCAGACAGGGTCGGGGAAAAACTGTTTTTT
TRBV19	-	TRBJ1-4	-	CASSIRGPPVNEKLFF	TGTGCCAGTAGTATTCGAGGACCCCCTGTTAATGAAAAACTGTTTTTT
TRBV15	-	TRBJ2-3	-	CATSEGLRNTDTQYF	TGTGCCACCTCTGAGGGATTAAGGAACACAGATACGCAGTATTTT
TRBV28	-	TRBJ2-7	-	CASSLAGSYEQYF	TGTGCCAGCAGTTTGGCCGGCTCCTACGAGCAGTACTTC
TRBV6-5	-	TRBJ2-7	-	CASRQRSTPSYEQYF	TGTGCCAGCAGGCAGAGAAGCACCCCATCCTACGAGCAGTACTTC
TRBV9	-	TRBJ2-7	-	CASSVVPGAYEQYF	TGTGCCAGCAGCGTAGTCCCAGGGGCCTACGAGCAGTACTTC
TRBV9	TRBD2	TRBJ2-1	-	CASSVASGIAYNEQFF	TGTGCCAGCAGCGTAGCTAGCGGGATTGCCTACAATGAGCAGTTCTTC
TRBV27	-	TRBJ2-1	few	CASSLNELYNEQFF	TGTGCCAGCAGTTTAAATGAGCTGTACAATGAGCAGTTCTTC
TRBV4-3	-	TRBJ2-7	-	CASSRIAGINYEQYF	TGCGCCAGCAGCCGGATCGCGGGAATAAACTACGAGCAGTACTTC
TRBV30	-	TRBJ2-1	many	CAWTVRGDYNEQFF	TGTGCCTGGACCGTGAGGGGGGATTACAATGAGCAGTTCTTC
TRBV27	-	TRBJ2-7	-	CASSFSGNGYEQYF	TGTGCCAGCAGTTTTTCAGGGAACGGCTACGAGCAGTACTTC
TRBV5-1	TRBD1	TRBJ1-2	-	CARQTGVVCAYTF	TGCGCCAGACAGACAGGGGTTGTGTGTGCCTACACCTTC
TRBV28	TRBD1	TRBJ1-5	-	CANSPGGSQPQHF	TGTGCCAACTCCCCAGGGGGCAGCCAGCCCCAGCATTTT
TRBV2	-	TRBJ2-7	-	CASRVKGEGSYEQYF	TGTGCCAGCAGGGTAAAGGGGGAAGGAAGTTACGAGCAGTACTTC
TRBV27	TRBD1	TRBJ2-7	-	CASSLGQEYEQYF	TGTGCCAGCAGTTTAGGACAGGAGTACGAGCAGTACTTC
TRBV25-1	-	TRBJ2-7	-	CASSEGLSYEQYF	TGTGCCAGCAGTGAGGGCCTCTCCTACGAGCAGTACTTC
TRBV18	TRBD1	TRBJ2-5	-	CASSPQLAGTAEETQYF	TGTGCCAGCTCACCACAGCTCGCCGGGACAGCCGAAGAGACCCAGTACTTC
TRBV6-1	-	TRBJ2-5	-	CASSEGTYQETQYF	TGTGCCAGCAGTGAAGGCACCTACCAAGAGACCCAGTACTTC
TRBV9	TRBD2	TRBJ2-1	-	CASSVERDSYNEQFF	TGTGCCAGCAGCGTTGAGCGGGACTCCTACAATGAGCAGTTCTTC
TRBV27	TRBD2	TRBJ2-7	-	CASSSLAGGYEQYF	TGTGCCAGCAGTTCGCTAGCGGGAGGGTACGAGCAGTACTTC
TRBV10-2	TRBD2	TRBJ2-1	-	CASSGSGRTYNEQFF	TGCGCCAGCAGTGGGAGCGGGAGAACCTACAATGAGCAGTTCTTC
TRBV27	-	TRBJ1-6	-	CASSFIPKNAGNSPLHF	TGTGCCAGCAGTTTTATCCCCAAAAACGCTGGGAATTCACCCCTCCACTTT
TRBV5-4	-	TRBJ1-4	-	CASSHDRRNEKLFF	TGTGCCAGCAGCCACGACAGGAGAAATGAAAAACTGTTTTTT
TRBV7-2	TRBD2	TRBJ2-7	-	CASSLTSGRIDEQYF	TGTGCCAGCAGCTTGACTAGCGGGAGGATCGACGAGCAGTACTTC